This paragraph reports one T cell receptor beta chain. This sample is part of a study of glioma-infiltrating T cells after dendritic cell vaccination. On the study more broadly: Patients received autologous tumor lysate-pulsed dendritic cell vaccination between about 2003 and 2013.

The assay was immunoSEQ multiplex PCR, and TCRdb's table has in-frame clones only and misses some. The table shows 49,000 or so clones, with approximately 85% occurring only once. The specimen comprised blood, sampled before dendritic cell vaccination. The origin of this receptor is a human donor with glioblastoma.

CDR3 amino acids: CAWSGVIGNTIYF. In DNA, the CDR3 is TGTGCCTGGAGTGGTGTAATCGGAAACACCATATATTTT. The chain carries TRBV30 and TRBJ1-3; D unresolved. Trimming took 1 base from V and 4 from J, leaving 8 bases between them. Germline V gives CDR1 GTSNPN, CDR2 SVGIG (reference sequence). The CDR3 loop spans 13 amino acids. Together with reference TRBV30 and TRBJ1-3, the CDR3 gives the full variable domain: SQTIHQWPATLVQPVGSPLSLECTVEGTSNPNLYWYRQAAGRGLQLLFYSVGIGQISSEVPQNLSASRPQDRQFILSSKKLLLSDSGFYLCAWSGVIGNTIYFGEGSWLTVV.